The 3 T cell receptor beta chains below were found in one sample sequenced in a study of regulatory T cells in long-lasting Graves disease. Sample time point: persistent/refractory GD, antithyroid drugs over 5 years with positive TRAb. The TCR library was prepared using RNA isolated from PBMCs. Building of the TCR beta libraries involved iRepertoire HTBI primers and Arm-PCR of CDR3 regions. TCRdb recomputed calls from the multiplex PCR reads with MiXCR, one row per CDR3 protein. The top ten clones hold approximately 60% of a sample with some 280,000 distinct CDR3 sequences, roughly a fifth of them seen once. The sequencing here drew on peripheral blood mononuclear cells (PBMCs), taken when the disease was refractory, from a patient treated with antithyroid drugs. The origin of the receptors is a female donor with Graves disease.

On this clonotype: This may come from a read error, since a much larger clone is one base off. The V gene is TRBV2, the J gene TRBJ2-7; D gene ambiguous. CDR1 and CDR2 from the germline V gene are SNHLY and FYNNEI. V was trimmed by 11 bases and J by 7 bases, leaving 18 bases between them. This CDR3 region has 12 residues. The CDR3, as DNA: TGTGCCGGCAATCCGGCCCTAACTGAGCAGTACTTC. Protein product: CAGNPALTEQYF.

This clonotype has only a few counts. This chain joins TRBV6-2 or TRBV6-3 and TRBJ2-5, with 11 bases lining up with TRBD2. The CDR3 is made up of 14 amino acids. The junction had 4 bases not matched to a gene; V was cut back by 4 bases and J by 6 bases. Germline assignment: CDR1 MNHEY and CDR2 SVGEGT. The DNA of the CDR3 is TGTGCCAGCAGTTTCCTAGCGGGAGGACAGACCCAGTACTTC. Amino acid sequence: CASSFLAGGQTQYF.

The chain links TRBV14 to TRBJ1-6; possible D gene TRBD1, 5 bases. The V gene lost 1 base and the J gene lost 8 bases, with 18 bases spanning the gap. CDR3 length: 17 amino acids. Germline CDR1 is SGHDN and CDR2 is FVKESK. The CDR3 loop reads CASSQVFGATDYSPLHF. The CDR3 DNA reads as TGTGCCAGCAGCCAAGTATTCGGGGCGACGGACTATTCACCCCTCCACTTT.